This T cell receptor (beta chain) was captured in a study of blood T cell repertoires in COVID-19. Study overall: T cells, B-cell-depleted T cells, or PBMCs supplied cDNA or gDNA.

This CDR3 spans 16 amino acids. V lost 0 bases to trimming and J lost 0 bases, with 12 bases between them. Germline V lookup: CDR1 SGHRS, CDR2 YFSETQ. The table came from immunoSEQ multiplex PCR; TCRdb's copy has only in-frame clones and leaves some out. The profile covers fewer than 350,000 clones, with around 88% appearing a single time and around 2.1% taken by the ten largest. The chain combines TRBV5-1 with TRBJ1-1; no firm D call. Sequenced material: peripheral blood. This receptor was obtained from a woman aged 30 to 39 who had recovered from COVID-19. DNA of the CDR3: TGCGCCAGCAGCTTGGGAGTTCCTCTCGTGAACACTGAAGCTTTCTTT. Its protein is CASSLGVPLVNTEAFF.